This paragraph reports one T cell receptor (beta chain). This clone's antigen is unknown. The sample holds no much larger clone one base away, and base qualities are not on file. To sequence the TCRbeta CDR3 region, genomic DNA was isolated from the sorted cells. TCRbeta CDR3 regions were sequenced using the immunoSEQ Assay. What TCRdb holds here is the immuneACCESS table cut down to in-frame rearrangements. Part of the clones is not present; checked against another copy, under half of the missing clones reflect an unresolved V gene, and the others are unexplained. The sample table shows 65,000 to 75,000 clones, and 85% are seen once. In total, the top ten clones hold 2% to 2.5% of the sample. CDR1 and CDR2 were assigned from the germline V gene as MGHDK and SYGVNS. From the cysteine up to the phenylalanine, the CDR3 has a length of 14 residues. The kept DNA is CDR3 alone, 42 bases in frame from the first base. V gives up 7 bases and J gives up 4 bases, and the segment between their germline ends measures 16 bases.

Patients with autoimmune disease history or receiving systemic immunosuppression were excluded from the trial. In every dose cohort, peripheral blood was drawn for TCR sequencing at baseline, cycle 4 day 1, and cycle 7 day 1. The samples were taken from a phase I, first-in-human, multicenter, open-label dose-escalation trial of ivuxolimab. Adults with locally advanced or metastatic melanoma, renal cell, hepatocellular, or head and neck squamous cell carcinoma were enrolled in the trial. Before TCR sequencing, CD4+ T cells and CD8+ T cells were sorted from peripheral blood as separate populations. These data originate in a study of OX40 agonist ivuxolimab in advanced cancers. For the wider study: Ivuxolimab, which targeted the costimulatory receptor OX40 (CD134), was an agonistic, fully human IgG2 monoclonal antibody. The monotherapy dose-escalation portion (N of about 57 patients) of the phase I ivuxolimab trial is reported in the paper. Prior anti-PD-1, anti-PD-L1 or anti-CTLA-4 therapy was permitted, and checkpoint inhibitors had been received by more than 35% of dose-escalation patients. Intravenous ivuxolimab was administered to patients every 2 weeks at six dose levels: 0.01, 0.1, 0.3, 1.5, 3 and 10 mg/kg. Partial responses occurred in three dose-escalation patients, of whom one had hepatocellular carcinoma and two had cutaneous melanoma. The dose-escalation cohort was around 83% male with a mean age of approximately 60 years, ranging from roughly 23 to 79. Of the 50 or so patients in dose escalation, about 20 had hepatocellular carcinoma, some 15 had melanoma, 9 had renal cell carcinoma and 9 had head and neck cancer. Peripheral TCRbeta sequencing was intended to test whether TCR sequence diversity was altered and clonal T-cell expansion was caused by ivuxolimab. What the authors observed across the whole study: Antigen specificity was not determined for the clonally expanded peripheral T cells. Low levels of normalized T-cell clonal expansion were also shown by some nonresponding patients. Clonal expansion of both CD4+ and CD8+ blood T cells was observed from baseline to week 6 at doses 0.1 to 3.0 mg/kg. After ivuxolimab, CD8+ T cells had more expanded clones than CD4+ T cells on average. In the 0.1-3.0 mg/kg groups, partial responders were among the patients with the lowest normalized peripheral clonal expansion, particularly in CD8+ T cells.

The rearranged chain carries TRBV25-1 and TRBJ2-5; there is no confident call for the D gene. The receptor's source is an adult with an advanced solid tumor such as melanoma, head and neck, liver or kidney cancer. The sample was CD4+ or CD8+ T cells sorted from blood, taken in a trial of the OX40 agonist ivuxolimab. DNA sequence: TGTGCCAGCACCCCAACGAGTTCTTTAGAGACCCAGTACTTC. It is translated as CASTPTSSLETQYF.